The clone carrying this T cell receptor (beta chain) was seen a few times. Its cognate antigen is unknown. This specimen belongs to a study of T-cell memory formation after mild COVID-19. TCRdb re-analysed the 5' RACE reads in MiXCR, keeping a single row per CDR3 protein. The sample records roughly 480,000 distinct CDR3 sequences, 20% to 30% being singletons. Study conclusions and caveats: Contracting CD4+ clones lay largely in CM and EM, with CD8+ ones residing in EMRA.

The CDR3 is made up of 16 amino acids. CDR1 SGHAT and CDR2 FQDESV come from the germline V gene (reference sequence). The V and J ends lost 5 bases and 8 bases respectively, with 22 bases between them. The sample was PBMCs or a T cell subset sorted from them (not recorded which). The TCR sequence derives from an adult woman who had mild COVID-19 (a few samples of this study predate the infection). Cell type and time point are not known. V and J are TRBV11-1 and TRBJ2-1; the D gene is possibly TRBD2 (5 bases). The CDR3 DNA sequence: TGTGCCAGCAGCCTAAAGCGGATACCTCTTTTTGATGAGCAGTTCTTC. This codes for CASSLKRIPLFDEQFF.